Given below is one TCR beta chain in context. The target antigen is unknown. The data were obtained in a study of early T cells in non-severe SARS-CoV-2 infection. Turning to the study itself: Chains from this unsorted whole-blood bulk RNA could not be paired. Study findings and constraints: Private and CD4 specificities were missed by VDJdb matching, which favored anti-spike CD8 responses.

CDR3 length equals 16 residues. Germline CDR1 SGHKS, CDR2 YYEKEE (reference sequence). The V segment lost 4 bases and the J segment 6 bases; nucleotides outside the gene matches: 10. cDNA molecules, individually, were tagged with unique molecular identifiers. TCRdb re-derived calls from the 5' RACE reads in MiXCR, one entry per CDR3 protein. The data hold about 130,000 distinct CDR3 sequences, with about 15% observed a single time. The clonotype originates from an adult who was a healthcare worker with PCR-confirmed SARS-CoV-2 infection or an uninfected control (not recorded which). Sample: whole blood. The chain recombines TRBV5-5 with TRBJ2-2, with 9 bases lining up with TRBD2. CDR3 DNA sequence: TGTGCCAGCAGCCCAACCGGGACTAGCAAATCCGGGGAGCTGTTTTTT. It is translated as CASSPTGTSKSGELFF.